What follows are 10 T cell receptor beta chains derived from one specimen sequenced in a study of CD8+ T cells in alopecia areata. cDNA prepared by RNA extraction and subsequent reverse transcription served as the template for sequencing. TCRdb's table, derived via immunoSEQ multiplex PCR, lists solely in-frame clones and lacks some. The sample has roughly 250,000 clones; about 68% are singletons. This sample comprised CD4+ T cells sorted from blood, obtained at week 0. The receptors derive from a human donor with alopecia areata.

The V gene is TRBV5-4, the J gene TRBJ2-7, with D perhaps TRBD1 or TRBD2 (5 bases each). The CDR3 has 14 amino acids. Germline assignment: CDR1 SGHNT and CDR2 YYREEE (reference sequence). V was clipped by 3 bases and J by 6 bases, with 16 bases between them. CDR3 DNA sequence: TGTGCCAGCAGCTCCGGGACCCTCTCCCTCGAGCAGTACTTC. Its protein is CASSSGTLSLEQYF.

The gene calls are TRBV5-1 and TRBJ2-1; 15 positions match TRBD2. Germline V gives CDR1 SGHRS, CDR2 YFSETQ. Germline trimming cut 3 bases from V and 2 bases from J; bases unmatched to any gene: 9. This CDR3 spans 19 amino acids. The CDR3 protein is CASSSGGTSGGQAYNEQFF. The DNA for the CDR3 is TGCGCCAGCAGCTCCGGAGGGACTAGCGGGGGGCAAGCCTACAATGAGCAGTTCTTC.

The chain is built from TRBV9 and TRBJ2-1; 9 bases fit TRBD1. The CDR3 is 15 residues long. Germline values: CDR1 SGDLS, CDR2 YYNGEE. The V segment lost 3 bases and the J segment 7 bases; nucleotides outside the gene matches: 8. CDR3: CASSAQGANGNEQFF. The CDR3 DNA is TGTGCCAGCAGCGCACAGGGGGCGAATGGAAATGAGCAGTTCTTC.

This clone came up a few times. V and J are TRBV29-1 and TRBJ2-1; 11 bases are shared with TRBD2. The CDR3 sequence is 15 residues long. J was trimmed by 8 bases and V by 5 bases; bases with no gene match: 11. Germline V lookup: CDR1 SQVTM, CDR2 ANQGSEA. The CDR3 spells CSVKPGTSGEDEQFF. CDR3 DNA: TGCAGCGTTAAACCCGGGACTAGCGGCGAAGATGAGCAGTTCTTC.

The V gene is TRBV5-6, the J gene TRBJ2-7; 8 bases match TRBD1. Germline V lookup: CDR1 SGHDT, CDR2 YYEEEE. This CDR3 has 14 residues. The V gene end was trimmed by 3 bases and the J gene end by 2 bases; junction bases not matched to a gene: 4. The CDR3 bases are TGTGCCAGCAGCTCGGGACAGGAAACCTACGAGCAGTACTTC. Translating it yields CASSSGQETYEQYF. The whole variable domain, remainder taken from reference TRBV5-6 and TRBJ2-7, is DAGVTQSPTHLIKTRGQQVTLRCSPKSGHDTVSWYQQALGQGPQFIFQYYEEEERQRGNFPDRFSGHQFPNYSSELNVNALLLGDSALYLCASSSGQETYEQYFGPGTRLTVT.

CDR3 sequence reads: CASSVALPSGTFTDTQYF. DNA of the CDR3: TGTGCCAGCAGCGTAGCCCTCCCGAGCGGAACCTTCACAGATACGCAGTATTTT. The chain recombines TRBV9 with TRBJ2-3; D possibly corresponds to TRBD2 (5 bases). The CDR3 runs 18 residues. Trimming cost V 0 bases and J 2 bases, with 19 bases left between them. The V gene's germline CDR1 is SGDLS and CDR2 YYNGEE. The full variable domain, its missing parts supplied by reference TRBV9 and TRBJ2-3, is DSGVTQTPKHLITATGQRVTLRCSPRSGDLSVYWYQQSLDQGLQFLIQYYNGEERAKGNILERFSAQQFPDLHSELNLSSLELGDSALYFCASSVALPSGTFTDTQYFGPGTRLTVL.

The gene calls are TRBV11-2 and TRBJ1-1, with D hard to call. Trimming removed 1 base from V and 1 base from J, with 4 bases in between. CDR3 size: 13 residues. In germline, CDR1 is SGHAT, CDR2 FQNNGV. CDR3 nucleotide sequence: TGTGCCAGCAGCTTAGGAGGGAACACTGAAGCTTTCTTT. This encodes CASSLGGNTEAFF.

The rearrangement joins TRBV6-6 to TRBJ1-2; a weak D match, TRBD1 (6 bases). Germline V lookup: CDR1 MNHNY, CDR2 SVGAGI (reference sequence). V lost 7 bases, J lost 5 bases, and 11 bases lay in between. The CDR3 has 12 amino acids. CDR3 protein: CASTAGTYGYTF. CDR3 sequence (DNA): TGTGCCAGCACCGCCGGGACATATGGCTACACCTTC.

V usage is TRBV10-3 and J usage is TRBJ2-1, with 8 positions matching TRBD1. The trim removed 6 bases at V and 7 bases at J, leaving 8 bases unmatched. The CDR3 is 14 residues long. Per the germline V gene, CDR1 is ENHRY and CDR2 is SYGVKD. The CDR3 DNA follows: TGTGCCATCAGAGGGGACAGGCCGGGGAATGAGCAGTTCTTC. Translated: CAIRGDRPGNEQFF.

The genes are TRBV30 and TRBJ1-1, with D unresolved. The germline gives CDR1 GTSNPN, CDR2 SVGIG (reference sequence). The CDR3 is 12 residues long. Deletions cut 5 bases from V and 5 bases from J, with 12 bases between. The CDR3 is CAWGERWTEAFF. The CDR3 DNA reads TGTGCCTGGGGTGAAAGGTGGACTGAAGCTTTCTTT.